The 12 T cell receptor beta chains below all came from one sample that was sequenced in a study of T cells in Graves' hyperthyroidism and ophthalmopathy. Amplification of TCR beta CDR3 regions was performed using RNA transcripts as template. The HTBI primer set drove a first-round RT-PCR of the TCR CDR3. TCRdb called the multiplex PCR reads again in MiXCR, with one record for every CDR3 protein. The sample consists of 550,000 to 600,000 distinct CDR3 sequences, 14% of them appearing once. Source material: blood. These receptors all stem from a woman between 18 and 29 years old with Graves' ophthalmopathy.

This clonotype has at least ten counts. This chain connects TRBV28 to TRBJ2-5, with 8 bases lining up with TRBD2. This CDR3 region has 15 residues. Germline CDR1 MDHEN, CDR2 SYDVKM. With 4 bases clipped from V and 5 bases from J, the junction kept 9 bases outside the gene matches. CDR3 nucleotide sequence: TGTGCCAGCAGTTCGACCCGGGAGGGCGGTGAGACCCAGTACTTC. Amino acids: CASSSTREGGETQYF.

This chain connects TRBV20-1 to TRBJ1-5; D unresolved. The germline V gene encodes CDR1 DFQATT and CDR2 SNEGSKA (reference sequence). The CDR3 contains 16 residues. V was clipped by 0 bases and J by 5 bases, with 17 bases between them. CDR3 sequence reads: CSARDWKGRGYQPQHF. For the CDR3, the DNA is TGCAGTGCTAGAGATTGGAAGGGCAGAGGGTATCAGCCCCAGCATTTT.

The sample holds a few counts of this clonotype. The chain is built from TRBV6-1 and TRBJ1-4; D unclear. V was cut by 3 bases and J by 7 bases, with 18 bases left in between. The CDR3 extends over 16 amino acids. The germline gives CDR1 MNHNS, CDR2 SASEGT. The CDR3 reads CASSDSDRPLGEKLFF. CDR3 sequence (DNA): TGTGCCAGCAGTGATTCGGACCGGCCGTTAGGTGAAAAACTGTTTTTT.

Notes on this clonotype: With a much larger clone just one base away, this may be a read error. The chain employs TRBV14 and TRBJ2-1; 13 nucleotides match TRBD2. This CDR3 contains 16 residues. With V trimmed by 5 bases and J by 0 bases, 1 base remained unmatched. Germline CDR1 is SGHDN and CDR2 is FVKESK. The CDR3 here is CASSWTSGGSYNEQFF. CDR3 nucleotides: TGTGCCAGCAGCTGGACTAGCGGGGGCTCCTACAATGAGCAGTTCTTC.

This clonotype was seen at least ten times. In nucleotides, the CDR3 is TGTGCCAGCAGCACAGGGACAGGGAACACAGATACGCAGTATTTT. Its translation is CASSTGTGNTDTQYF. The chain couples TRBV28 to TRBJ2-3; 9 nucleotides match TRBD1. The J segment lost 2 bases and the V segment lost 6 bases, leaving 6 bases of the junction unmatched. In germline, CDR1 is MDHEN, CDR2 SYDVKM. This CDR3 has 15 amino acids.

This chain joins TRBV29-1 and TRBJ1-4, with D unclear. With 6 bases removed from V and 11 bases from J, the gap between germline ends came to 22 bases. The CDR3 is 14 residues long. Germline V lookup: CDR1 SQVTM, CDR2 ANQGSEA. The CDR3 DNA reads as TGCAGCGTCTACACAAACGAAGTAGTAGGGAAACTGTTTTTT. Its translation: CSVYTNEVVGKLFF.

This chain connects TRBV4-1 to TRBJ2-2; TRBD1 might be the D (6 bases). The ends were cut back, 4 bases at V and 3 bases at J, with 12 bases in the middle. This CDR3 has 15 amino acids. The germline V gene encodes CDR1 MGHRA and CDR2 YSYEKL. The CDR3 reads CASSPTGAYTGELFF. CDR3 in DNA: TGCGCCAGCAGCCCGACAGGCGCTTACACCGGGGAGCTGTTTTTT.

In this sample, this clonotype turned up a few times. Possible read error: a much larger clone is one base away. This rearrangement joins TRBV30 to TRBJ2-4; possibly TRBD2 for D (7 bases). With 3 bases removed from V and 8 bases from J, the gap between germline ends came to 14 bases. This CDR3 is built from 13 residues. Germline loops: CDR1 GTSNPN, CDR2 SVGIG (reference sequence). CDR3 nucleotides: TGTGCCTGGAGGAGGGGGGGAGGAGACATTCAGTACTTC. It yields the protein CAWRRGGGDIQYF.

This chain joins TRBV30 and TRBJ2-2; 12 nucleotides align to TRBD2. The germline V gene has CDR1 GTSNPN and CDR2 SVGIG (reference sequence). This CDR3 comprises 18 residues. J gave up 5 bases and V 2 bases, and 12 bases lay outside the gene matches. CDR3 DNA sequence: TGTGCCTGGAGTCGCTGGACTAGCGGGATCTCGAGGACCGGGGAGCTGTTTTTT. It yields the protein CAWSRWTSGISRTGELFF.

The chain couples TRBV7-3 to TRBJ2-1, with D tentatively TRBD1 or TRBD2 (6 bases each). Germline CDR1 SGHTA, CDR2 FQGTGA. The CDR3 is made up of 15 amino acids. V lost 5 bases, J lost 2 bases, and 13 bases lay in between. This CDR3 reads CASSQVGGTYNEQFF. CDR3 nucleotides: TGTGCCAGCAGCCAAGTGGGGGGCACCTACAATGAGCAGTTCTTC.

V and J are TRBV6-5 and TRBJ2-1, with 10 bases matching TRBD2. The CDR3 loop spans 18 amino acids. The V segment lost 2 bases and the J segment 4 bases; nucleotides outside the gene matches: 11. The germline V gene encodes CDR1 MNHEY and CDR2 SVGAGI. For the CDR3, the DNA is TGTGCCAGCAGTTACACCTTAGCCCCGGGACTAGCGTACAATGAGCAGTTCTTC. It is translated as CASSYTLAPGLAYNEQFF.

This clonotype was recorded many times. This chain links TRBV28 with TRBJ1-5, with D tentatively TRBD1 (6 bases). The CDR3 is made up of 16 amino acids. V was pared by 4 bases and J by 7 bases, with 20 bases between. Looked up from germline, CDR1 is MDHEN and CDR2 is SYDVKM. This CDR3 reads CASSSYLGGATQPQHF. The CDR3 region has the DNA TGTGCCAGCAGTTCATATCTTGGGGGGGCGACACAGCCCCAGCATTTT.